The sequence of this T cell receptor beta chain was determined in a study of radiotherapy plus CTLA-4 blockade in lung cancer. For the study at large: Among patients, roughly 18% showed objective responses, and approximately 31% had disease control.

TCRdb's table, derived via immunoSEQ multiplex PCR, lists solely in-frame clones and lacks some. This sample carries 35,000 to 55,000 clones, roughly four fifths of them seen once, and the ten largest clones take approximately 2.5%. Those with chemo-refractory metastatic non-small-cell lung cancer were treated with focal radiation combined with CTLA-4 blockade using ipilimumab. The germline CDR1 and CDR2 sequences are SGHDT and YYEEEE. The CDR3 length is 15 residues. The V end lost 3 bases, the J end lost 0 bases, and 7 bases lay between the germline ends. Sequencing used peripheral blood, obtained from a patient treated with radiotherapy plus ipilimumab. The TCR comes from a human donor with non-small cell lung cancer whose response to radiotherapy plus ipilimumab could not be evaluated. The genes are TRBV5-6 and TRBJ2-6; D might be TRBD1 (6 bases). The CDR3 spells CASSSGVSGANVLTF. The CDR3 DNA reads TGTGCCAGCAGCTCAGGGGTCTCTGGGGCCAACGTCCTGACTTTC. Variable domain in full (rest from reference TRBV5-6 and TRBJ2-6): DAGVTQSPTHLIKTRGQQVTLRCSPKSGHDTVSWYQQALGQGPQFIFQYYEEEERQRGNFPDRFSGHQFPNYSSELNVNALLLGDSALYLCASSSGVSGANVLTFGAGSRLTVL.